This T cell receptor (beta chain) was recovered during a study of T cells in Graves' hyperthyroidism and ophthalmopathy (dated by TCRdb to about 2019). Regarding the complete study: Peripheral blood samples were taken at the time of initial diagnosis, prior to any treatment. Prospective prediction of ophthalmopathy was tested in an independent validation cohort of some 19 hyperthyroidism patients and some 17 patients who later progressed to ophthalmopathy. According to the paper, TCR Vbeta CDR3 sequencing was carried out on roughly 130 peripheral blood samples, which came from over 40 ophthalmopathy, approximately 72 hyperthyroidism and about 17 progressor patients. In addition, the study compared T-cell repertoires in thyroid tissue and in blood from about six Graves' hyperthyroidism patients. TCR V-J signatures able to tell the groups apart were searched for in a discovery cohort of approximately 95 patients, of whom over 40 had Graves' ophthalmopathy and under 65 had stable Graves' hyperthyroidism. Following sampling, methimazole starting at 30 mg daily was given to hyperthyroidism patients, and high-dose intravenous methylprednisolone was given to ophthalmopathy patients. The approximately 100 discovery patients were divided at random into training and test sets in a 7:3 ratio. What the study reported, not specific to this receptor: Most expanded thyroid clonotypes (frequency above 0.001) were also detected in blood, suggesting blood repertoires may reflect thyroid immune responses. Ophthalmopathy was separated from stable hyperthyroidism by a 13 V-J signature model, with approximately 90% sensitivity and approximately 81% specificity obtained in cross-validation and 80%/75% obtained in testing. In validation, the model predicted progression to ophthalmopathy with approximately 71% sensitivity and approximately 74% specificity, a median of 6.5 months before onset. Sample size was not statistically predetermined, and investigators were not blinded to group allocation.

Stable Graves' hyperthyroidism was defined as the absence of progression to ophthalmopathy over 18 months of follow-up. Hyperthyroidism patients were newly diagnosed, with disease duration under 2 months, and aged 18 to 65 years. Exclusion was applied to patients with uncontrolled infections, other autoimmune diseases, pregnancy or lactation. Diagnoses relied on clinical symptoms, serum thyroxine and TRAb, thyroid ultrasound and orbital computed tomography. PBMCs were separated from under 11 ml of fresh peripheral blood using Ficoll-Paque density gradient centrifugation. Total RNA was extracted with Trizol reagent, and quality was checked on an Agilent 2100 Bioanalyzer. The TCR beta CDR3 regions were amplified from the RNA transcripts. The first round of RT-PCR for the TCR CDR3 was performed with the HTBI primer set and the Qiagen OneStep RT-PCR kit. Libraries were constructed in a second round of multiplex PCR, after which size selection and purification were carried out. Libraries were sequenced paired-end with 100 bp reads on an Illumina HiSeq2000. The paper's processing steps were these. Raw data were processed with SOAPnuke, discarding reads with adapters, uncalled bases, mean Phred below 15, or no exact constant-primer or identifier match. High-quality paired reads were merged with COPE v1.2.5, and unique nucleotide sequences were defined as clonotypes. MiTCR v1.1 was used to align clonotypes to the IMGT TRBV, TRBD and TRBJ reference segments. Only V-J combinations with frequency above 0.0001, covering about 99% of repertoires, were analysed. A TCS score was defined as the ratio between F50 (clonal expansion) and ExV (chaos), using BLOSUM62-based TCRdist between CDR3 peptides within each V-J. Welch's t-statistics and random forest reduced 514 V-J features to 10 to 15, which were used in a naive Bayes classifier (R e1071). The public reads were reanalyzed by TCRdb: fastp trimming at Q25, MiXCR alignment, in-frame beta chains only. A single entry per CDR3 protein holds the most common genes and DNA from its merged rows. TCRdb's processing, not the authors', yielded these V and J calls. The sample profile shows tens of thousands of distinct CDR3 sequences; roughly 45% of them were found once. Of the sample, 10% is held by the ten largest clones.

This clonotype was counted ten times or more. The specificity of this receptor is unknown. Qualities for individual bases were not recorded, and no much larger clone is one base off. Material for sequencing was blood. This TCR was recovered from a young woman with Graves' hyperthyroidism.

The CDR3 amino acid sequence is: CSADNRQGDGYTF. The DNA sequence follows: TGCAGTGCTGATAACCGACAGGGAGATGGCTACACCTTC. The rearranged chain carries TRBV20-1 and TRBJ1-2; 7 central nucleotides agree with TRBD1. Per the germline V gene (reference sequence), DFQATT is the CDR1 and SNEGSKA is the CDR2. Here V drops 5 bases and J drops 6 bases, and the junction holds 9 bases not matched to any gene. Its CDR3 holds 13 amino acids, cysteine through phenylalanine. Only the CDR3 DNA stays, 39 bases, in frame from base 1.